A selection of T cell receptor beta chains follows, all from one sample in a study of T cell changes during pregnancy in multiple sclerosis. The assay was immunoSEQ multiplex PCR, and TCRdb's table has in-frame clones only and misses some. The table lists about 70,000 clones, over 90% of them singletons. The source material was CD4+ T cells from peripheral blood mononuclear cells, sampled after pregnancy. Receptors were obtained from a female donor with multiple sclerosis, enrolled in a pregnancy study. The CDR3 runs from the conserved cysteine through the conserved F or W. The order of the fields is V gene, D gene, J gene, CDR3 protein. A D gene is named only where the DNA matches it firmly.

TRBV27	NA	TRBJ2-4	CASSLVGGVSENIQYF
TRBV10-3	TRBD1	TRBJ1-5	CAISKGGNGNQPQHF
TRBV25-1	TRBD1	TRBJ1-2	CASSTRQGSYGYTF
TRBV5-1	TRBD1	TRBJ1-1	CASSLDRGDLTEAFF
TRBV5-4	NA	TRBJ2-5	CASSFPKRETQYF
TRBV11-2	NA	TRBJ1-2	CASSPGGARESAGYTF
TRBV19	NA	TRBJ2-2	CASGAGELFF
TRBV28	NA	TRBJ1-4	CASRPRGSDPYEKLFF
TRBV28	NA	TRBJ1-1	CASRTWAEAFF
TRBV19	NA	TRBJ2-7	CASSMGAGGTYEQYF
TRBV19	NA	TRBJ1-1	CASSIDHTNTEAFF
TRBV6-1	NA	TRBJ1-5	CASSVGQGRNQPQHF
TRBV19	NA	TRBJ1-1	CASSMWTVNTEAFF
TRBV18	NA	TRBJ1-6	CASSPLNPASGDSPLHF
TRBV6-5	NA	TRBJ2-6	CASSYGGRGANVLTF
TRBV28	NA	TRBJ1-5	CASSFGKGDQPQHF
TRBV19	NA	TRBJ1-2	CASQGDKFQGYTF
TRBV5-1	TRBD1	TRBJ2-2	CASSLNVRDRVSDPGELFF
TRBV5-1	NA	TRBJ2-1	CASSSVPGGGDEQFF
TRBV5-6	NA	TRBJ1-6	CASSSLVTWDSPLHF
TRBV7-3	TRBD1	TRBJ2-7	CASSSDRSSYEQYF
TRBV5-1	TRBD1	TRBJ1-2	CASSWGTGGYGYTF
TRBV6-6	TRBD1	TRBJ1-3	CASNGQGRNTIYF
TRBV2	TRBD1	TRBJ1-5	CASRPDRGINQPQHF
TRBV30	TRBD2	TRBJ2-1	CAWTTTDFGLAGSNEQFF
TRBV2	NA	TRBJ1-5	CASVRQENQPQHF
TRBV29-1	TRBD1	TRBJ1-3	CSVGQGVGNTIYF
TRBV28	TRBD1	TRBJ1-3	CASSIYRGPGNTIYF
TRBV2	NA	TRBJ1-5	CASSESAGGNQPQHF
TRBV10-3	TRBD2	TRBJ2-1	CAISERREANNEQFF
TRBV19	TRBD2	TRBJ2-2	CASSMRLAPRSNTGELFF
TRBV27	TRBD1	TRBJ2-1	CASSFGVSGGSYNEQFF
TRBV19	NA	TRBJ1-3	CASTFLGRSGNTIYF
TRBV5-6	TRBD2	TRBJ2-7	CASSNMTSGRVDEQYF
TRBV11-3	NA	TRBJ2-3	CASSLGARARGTDTQYF
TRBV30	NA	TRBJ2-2	CAWSRDKSTGELFF
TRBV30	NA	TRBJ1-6	CAWSGLDRHNSPLHF
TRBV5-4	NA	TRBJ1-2	CASSLETVLSRRYTF
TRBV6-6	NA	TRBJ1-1	CASSYDGQRNTEAFF
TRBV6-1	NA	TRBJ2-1	CASSEYRVPGLSSYNEQFF
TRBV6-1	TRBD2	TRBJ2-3	CASSGGSGGLPTDTQYF